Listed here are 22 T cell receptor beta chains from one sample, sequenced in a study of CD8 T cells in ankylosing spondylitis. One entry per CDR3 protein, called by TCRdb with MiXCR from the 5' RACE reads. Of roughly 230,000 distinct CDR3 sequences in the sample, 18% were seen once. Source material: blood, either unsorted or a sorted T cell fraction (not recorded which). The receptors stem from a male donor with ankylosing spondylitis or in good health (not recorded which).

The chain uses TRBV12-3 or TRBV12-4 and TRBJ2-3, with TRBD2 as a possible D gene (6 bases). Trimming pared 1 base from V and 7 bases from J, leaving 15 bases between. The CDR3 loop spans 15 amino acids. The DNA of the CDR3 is TGTGCCAGCAGTTTAGTCGGGGGAGTAAGAAATACGCAGTATTTT. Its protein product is CASSLVGGVRNTQYF.

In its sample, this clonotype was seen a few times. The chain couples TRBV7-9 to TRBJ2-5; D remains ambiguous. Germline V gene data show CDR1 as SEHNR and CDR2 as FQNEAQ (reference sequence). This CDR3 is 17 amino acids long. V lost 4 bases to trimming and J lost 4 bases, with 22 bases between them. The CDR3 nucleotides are TGTGCCAGCAGCTCCCACCTGAGAGACGGTGATGGAGAGACCCAGTACTTC. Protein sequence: CASSSHLRDGDGETQYF.

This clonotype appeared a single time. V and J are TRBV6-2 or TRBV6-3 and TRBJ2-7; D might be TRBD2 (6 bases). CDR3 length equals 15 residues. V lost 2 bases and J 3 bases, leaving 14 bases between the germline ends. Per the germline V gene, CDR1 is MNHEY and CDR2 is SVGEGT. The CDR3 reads CASSYPRDFFYEQYF. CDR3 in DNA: TGTGCCAGCAGTTACCCCCGGGACTTCTTCTACGAGCAGTACTTC.

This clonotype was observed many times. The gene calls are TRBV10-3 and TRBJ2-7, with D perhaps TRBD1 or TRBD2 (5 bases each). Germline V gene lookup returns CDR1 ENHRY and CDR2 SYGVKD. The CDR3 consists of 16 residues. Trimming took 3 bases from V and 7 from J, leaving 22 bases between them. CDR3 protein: CAISDLYGTGNVEQYF. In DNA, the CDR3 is TGTGCCATCAGTGATCTCTACGGGACGGGCAACGTGGAGCAGTACTTC.

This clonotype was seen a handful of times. The CDR3 nucleotides read TGCGCCAGCAGAGGACAGGGCGAAGAGACCCAGTACTTC. Translated, it gives CASRGQGEETQYF. The genes are TRBV5-1 and TRBJ2-5, with 8 bases aligning to TRBD1. V was pared by 5 bases and J by 3 bases, with 3 bases of the junction left unmatched. CDR3 length equals 13 residues. CDR1 and CDR2 (germline): SGHRS, YFSETQ. The full variable domain, completed using reference TRBV5-1 and TRBJ2-5, is KAGVTQTPRYLIKTRGQQVTLSCSPISGHRSVSWYQQTPGQGLQFLFEYFSETQRNKGNFPGRFSGRQFSNSRSEMNVSTLELGDSALYLCASRGQGEETQYFGPGTRLLVL.

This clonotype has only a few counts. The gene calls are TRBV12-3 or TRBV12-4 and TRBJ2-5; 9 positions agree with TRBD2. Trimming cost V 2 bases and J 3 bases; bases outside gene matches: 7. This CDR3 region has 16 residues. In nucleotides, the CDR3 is TGTGCCAGCAGTTTAAGTTGGACTAGCGATGAAGAGACCCAGTACTTC. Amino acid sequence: CASSLSWTSDEETQYF.

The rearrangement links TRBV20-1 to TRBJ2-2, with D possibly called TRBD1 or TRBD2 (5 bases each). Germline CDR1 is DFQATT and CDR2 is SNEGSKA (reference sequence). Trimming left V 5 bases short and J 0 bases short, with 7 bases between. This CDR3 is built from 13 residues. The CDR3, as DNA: TGCAGTGCTTGGGGGACGAACACCGGGGAGCTGTTTTTT. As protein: CSAWGTNTGELFF.

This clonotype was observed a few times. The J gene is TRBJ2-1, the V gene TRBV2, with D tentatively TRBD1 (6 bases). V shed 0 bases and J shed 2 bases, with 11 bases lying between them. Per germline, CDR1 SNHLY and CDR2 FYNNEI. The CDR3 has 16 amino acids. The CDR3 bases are TGTGCCAGCAGTGAAGCGACAGGACATCCCTACAATGAGCAGTTCTTC. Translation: CASSEATGHPYNEQFF. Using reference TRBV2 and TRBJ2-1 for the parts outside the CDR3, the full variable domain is EPEVTQTPSHQVTQMGQEVILRCVPISNHLYFYWYRQILGQKVEFLVSFYNNEISEKSEIFDDQFSVERPDGSNFTLKIRSTKLEDSAMYFCASSEATGHPYNEQFFGPGTRLTVL.

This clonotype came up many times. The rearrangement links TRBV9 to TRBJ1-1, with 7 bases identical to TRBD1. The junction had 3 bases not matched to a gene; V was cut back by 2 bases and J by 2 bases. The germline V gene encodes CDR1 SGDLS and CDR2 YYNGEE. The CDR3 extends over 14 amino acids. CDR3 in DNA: TGTGCCAGCAGCGTGGGGGACAGAAACACTGAAGCTTTCTTT. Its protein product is CASSVGDRNTEAFF.

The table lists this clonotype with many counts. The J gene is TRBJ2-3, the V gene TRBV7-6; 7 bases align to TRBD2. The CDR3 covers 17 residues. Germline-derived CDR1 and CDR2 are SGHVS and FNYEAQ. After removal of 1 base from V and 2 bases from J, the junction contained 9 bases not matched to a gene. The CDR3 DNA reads TGTGCCAGCAGCTTAGGGGTCATGGGAGGGCCCACAGATACGCAGTATTTT. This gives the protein CASSLGVMGGPTDTQYF.

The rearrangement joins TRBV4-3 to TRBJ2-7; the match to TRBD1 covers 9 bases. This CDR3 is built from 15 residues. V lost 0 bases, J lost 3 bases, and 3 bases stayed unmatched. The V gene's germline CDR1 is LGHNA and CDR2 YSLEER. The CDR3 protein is CASSQDRDRVYEQYF. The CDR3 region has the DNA TGCGCCAGCAGCCAAGATCGGGACAGGGTCTACGAGCAGTACTTC.

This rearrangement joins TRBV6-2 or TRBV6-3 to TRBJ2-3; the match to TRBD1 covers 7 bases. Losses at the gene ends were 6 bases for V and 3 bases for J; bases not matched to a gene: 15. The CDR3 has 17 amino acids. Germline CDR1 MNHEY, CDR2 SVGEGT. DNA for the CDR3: TGTGCCAGCAGCTCCCCAAAGACAGGGAGCCTTACAGATACGCAGTATTTT. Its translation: CASSSPKTGSLTDTQYF.

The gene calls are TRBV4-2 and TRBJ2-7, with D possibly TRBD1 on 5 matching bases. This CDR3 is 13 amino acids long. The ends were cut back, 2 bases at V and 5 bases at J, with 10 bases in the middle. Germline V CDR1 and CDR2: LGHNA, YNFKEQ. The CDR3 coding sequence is TGTGCCAGCAGCCAACCCTTAGGGGACGAGCAGTACTTC. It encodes CASSQPLGDEQYF.

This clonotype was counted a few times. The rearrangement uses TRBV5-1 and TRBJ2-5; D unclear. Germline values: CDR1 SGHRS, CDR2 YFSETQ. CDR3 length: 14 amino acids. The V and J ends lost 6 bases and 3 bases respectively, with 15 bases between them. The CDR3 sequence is CASTLPDPEETQYF. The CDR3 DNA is TGCGCCAGCACCCTCCCGGACCCAGAAGAGACCCAGTACTTC.

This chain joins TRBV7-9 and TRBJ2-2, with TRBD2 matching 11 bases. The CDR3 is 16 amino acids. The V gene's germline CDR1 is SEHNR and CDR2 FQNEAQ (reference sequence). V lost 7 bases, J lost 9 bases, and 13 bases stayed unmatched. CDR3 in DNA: TGTGCCAGCACAGGGACCATAGCGGGAGGGCCCCGGGAGCTGTTTTTT. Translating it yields CASTGTIAGGPRELFF.

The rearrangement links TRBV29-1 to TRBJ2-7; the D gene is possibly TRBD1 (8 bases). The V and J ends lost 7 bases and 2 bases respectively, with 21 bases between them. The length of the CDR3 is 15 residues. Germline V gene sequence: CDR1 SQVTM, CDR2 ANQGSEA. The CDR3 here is CSASGQGGLAYEQYF. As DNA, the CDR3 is TGCAGCGCCTCAGGACAGGGAGGACTAGCCTACGAGCAGTACTTC.

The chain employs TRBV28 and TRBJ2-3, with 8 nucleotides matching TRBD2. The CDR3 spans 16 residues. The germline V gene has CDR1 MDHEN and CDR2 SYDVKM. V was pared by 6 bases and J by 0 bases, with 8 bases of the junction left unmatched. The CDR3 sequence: CASSPMTSASTDTQYF. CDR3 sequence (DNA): TGTGCCAGCAGCCCGATGACTAGCGCAAGCACAGATACGCAGTATTTT. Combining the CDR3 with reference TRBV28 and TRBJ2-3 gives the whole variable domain DVKVTQSSRYLVKRTGEKVFLECVQDMDHENMFWYRQDPGLGLRLIYFSYDVKMKEKGDIPEGYSVSREKKERFSLILESASTNQTSMYLCASSPMTSASTDTQYFGPGTRLTVL.

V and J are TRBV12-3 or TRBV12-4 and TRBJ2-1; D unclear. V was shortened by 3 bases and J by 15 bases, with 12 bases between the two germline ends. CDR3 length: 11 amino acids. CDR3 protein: CASSFGSEAFF. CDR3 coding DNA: TGTGCCAGCAGTTTTGGGTCTGAGGCGTTCTTC.

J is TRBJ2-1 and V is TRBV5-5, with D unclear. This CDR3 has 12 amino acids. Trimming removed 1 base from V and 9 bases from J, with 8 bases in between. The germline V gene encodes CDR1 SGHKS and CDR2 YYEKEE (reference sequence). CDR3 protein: CASSLLLTEQFF. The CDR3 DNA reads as TGTGCCAGCAGCTTGCTGTTGACTGAGCAGTTCTTC.

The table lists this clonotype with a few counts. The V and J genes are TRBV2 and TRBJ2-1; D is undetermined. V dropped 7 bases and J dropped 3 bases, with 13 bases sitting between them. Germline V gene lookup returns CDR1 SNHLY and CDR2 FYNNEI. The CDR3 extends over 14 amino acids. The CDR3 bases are TGTGCCAGCATCGGAATTGGGGTCTACAATGAGCAGTTCTTC. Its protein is CASIGIGVYNEQFF. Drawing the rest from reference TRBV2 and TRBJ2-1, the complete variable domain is EPEVTQTPSHQVTQMGQEVILRCVPISNHLYFYWYRQILGQKVEFLVSFYNNEISEKSEIFDDQFSVERPDGSNFTLKIRSTKLEDSAMYFCASIGIGVYNEQFFGPGTRLTVL.

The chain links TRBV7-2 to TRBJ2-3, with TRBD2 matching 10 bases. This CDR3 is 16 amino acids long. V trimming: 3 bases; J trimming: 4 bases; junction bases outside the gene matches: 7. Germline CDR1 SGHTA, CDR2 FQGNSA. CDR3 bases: TGTGCCAGCAGCTTTTCTAGCGGGAGTTGGGCAGATACGCAGTATTTT. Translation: CASSFSSGSWADTQYF.

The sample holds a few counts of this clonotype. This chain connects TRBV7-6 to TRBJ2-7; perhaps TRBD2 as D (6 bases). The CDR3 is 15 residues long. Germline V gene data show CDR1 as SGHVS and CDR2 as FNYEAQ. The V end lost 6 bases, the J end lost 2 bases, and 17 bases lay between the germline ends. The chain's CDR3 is CASRPSREEAYEQYF. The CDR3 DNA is TGTGCCAGCAGGCCCTCGAGGGAGGAGGCCTACGAGCAGTACTTC.